Listed below are T cell receptor beta chains from one sample, sequenced in a study of CD8+ T cells in alopecia areata. Clones were read by immunoSEQ multiplex PCR, and TCRdb kept only the in-frame ones, dropping some. Seen here are 180,000 or so clones, roughly 63% observed once, and the top ten hold 16%. Source: CD4+ T cells sorted from blood, taken at roughly week 55, from a patient treated with tofacitinib. All receptors derive from a human donor with alopecia areata. The CDR3 runs from the conserved cysteine through the conserved F or W. The D gene is left open where the match is weak. Size is stated for part of the rows, as once, few or many counts, or as a class when the clone is expanded.

v_gene,j_gene,d_gene,abundance,CDR3aa,CDR3nt
TRBV30,TRBJ2-2,.,once,CAWSVGSNTGELFF,TGTGCCTGGAGTGTAGGGAGTAACACCGGGGAGCTGTTTTTT
TRBV10-3,TRBJ1-5,.,.,CAISEGNSNQPQHF,TGTGCCATCAGTGAAGGAAATAGCAATCAGCCCCAGCATTTT
TRBV29-1,TRBJ2-1,.,.,CSVEGGSGSYNEQFF,TGCAGCGTTGAAGGGGGTAGCGGCTCCTACAATGAGCAGTTCTTC
TRBV18,TRBJ2-7,TRBD1,.,CASSPGQAHEQYF,TGTGCCAGCTCACCGGGACAGGCCCACGAGCAGTACTTC
TRBV12-5,TRBJ1-5,.,.,CASAGEGNQPQHF,TGTGCTAGTGCCGGCGAAGGAAATCAGCCCCAGCATTTT
TRBV6-5,TRBJ2-3,.,.,CASSYMRGDRTDTQYF,TGTGCCAGCAGTTACATGAGGGGGGACCGCACAGATACGCAGTATTTT
TRBV10-3,TRBJ2-2,.,.,CAIRRLDTGELFF,TGTGCCATCAGAAGACTCGACACCGGGGAGCTGTTTTTT
TRBV29-1,TRBJ2-5,.,.,CSVLGPWLQETQYF,TGCAGCGTACTGGGGCCATGGTTACAAGAGACCCAGTACTTC
TRBV29-1,TRBJ1-2,.,.,CSVPGTLYGYTF,TGCAGCGTCCCTGGTACCCTCTATGGCTACACCTTC
TRBV29-1,TRBJ2-7,.,.,CSVGRNGPYEQYF,TGCAGCGTTGGGAGGAATGGACCCTACGAGCAGTACTTC